This passage covers 23 T cell receptor beta chains from one sample sequenced in a study of spatial heterogeneity in lung cancer. From the 5' RACE reads, TCRdb called clonotypes with MiXCR, one entry per CDR3 protein. The data contain about 52,000 distinct CDR3 sequences, 7.4% of them singletons. Described time point: blood at routine non-recurrence follow-up after resection. In each case, whole RNA from tumor, nontumor lung or frozen PBMC was sequenced unsorted. Specimen: PBMCs, collected at follow-up. Receptors were obtained from a female donor with early-stage non-small cell lung cancer.

This clonotype was observed a handful of times. The chain is built from TRBV29-1 and TRBJ2-5, with a tentative D call TRBD1 (6 bases). Trimming cost V 7 bases and J 0 bases, with 15 bases left between them. Germline CDR1 SQVTM, CDR2 ANQGSEA. This CDR3 has 14 amino acids. The CDR3 reads CSGLRDTYQETQYF. The DNA of the CDR3 is TGCAGCGGCCTCCGGGACACCTACCAAGAGACCCAGTACTTC.

This clonotype was counted many times. The chain combines TRBV7-8 with TRBJ1-3; a possible D gene is TRBD1 (5 bases). Germline CDR1 is SGHVS and CDR2 is FQNEAQ. The CDR3 extends over 15 amino acids. V was trimmed by 4 bases and J by 2 bases, leaving 12 bases between them. CDR3 protein: CASSSGGKAGNTIYF. The CDR3 region has the DNA TGTGCCAGCAGCTCCGGGGGAAAAGCTGGAAACACCATATATTTT. The full variable domain, with the rest looked up from reference TRBV7-8 and TRBJ1-3, is GAGVSQSPRYKVAKRGQDVALRCDPISGHVSLFWYQQALGQGPEFLTYFQNEAQLDKSGLPSDRFFAERPEGSVSTLKIQRTQQEDSAVYLCASSSGGKAGNTIYFGEGSWLTVV.

The V and J genes are TRBV6-1 and TRBJ1-4; 8 bases map to TRBD1. This CDR3 region has 14 residues. CDR1 is MNHNS, CDR2 SASEGT, per germline. Trimming at V came to 7 bases and at J to 3 bases, leaving 4 bases not matched to a gene. The chain's CDR3 is CASMPDRANEKLFF. CDR3 coding DNA: TGTGCCAGCATGCCGGACAGGGCTAATGAAAAACTGTTTTTT.

CDR3: CASRFRDREGPQHF. The CDR3 bases are TGTGCCAGCAGGTTCCGGGACAGGGAGGGACCCCAGCATTTT. J is TRBJ1-5 and V is TRBV7-8; 9 nucleotides line up with TRBD1. V was pared by 6 bases and J by 10 bases, with 10 bases of the junction left unmatched. CDR3 length: 14 amino acids. Germline V gene lookup returns CDR1 SGHVS and CDR2 FQNEAQ.

This clonotype was found many times. The chain joins TRBV6-5 to TRBJ1-2, with TRBD1 as a possible D gene (6 bases). CDR1 is MNHEY, CDR2 SVGAGI, per germline. V lost 6 bases, J lost 4 bases, and 18 bases lay in between. CDR3 length equals 15 residues. The CDR3 reads CASRSGAAGPYGYTF. The CDR3 DNA sequence: TGTGCCAGCAGATCAGGGGCCGCGGGCCCCTATGGCTACACCTTC.

This clonotype was seen a few times. The rearrangement uses TRBV27 and TRBJ2-3; 7 positions agree with TRBD1. The V and J ends lost 2 bases and 2 bases, in that order; junction bases with no gene match: 4. The CDR3 has 15 residues. CDR1 is MNHEY, CDR2 SMNVEV, per germline (reference sequence). CDR3 region: CASSLQGVATDTQYF. Written as DNA, the CDR3 is TGTGCCAGCAGTTTACAGGGGGTGGCCACAGATACGCAGTATTTT.

This clonotype was seen many times. The chain employs TRBV28 and TRBJ2-3; weak D call: TRBD2 (5 bases). Germline-derived CDR1 and CDR2 are MDHEN and SYDVKM. V dropped 5 bases and J dropped 0 bases, with 6 bases sitting between them. The CDR3 loop spans 13 amino acids. The CDR3 loop is CASSPGSTDTQYF. The CDR3 nucleotides are TGTGCCAGCAGTCCGGGGAGCACAGATACGCAGTATTTT. Drawing the rest from reference TRBV28 and TRBJ2-3, the complete variable domain is DVKVTQSSRYLVKRTGEKVFLECVQDMDHENMFWYRQDPGLGLRLIYFSYDVKMKEKGDIPEGYSVSREKKERFSLILESASTNQTSMYLCASSPGSTDTQYFGPGTRLTVL.

Many counts were recorded for this clonotype. J is TRBJ1-2 and V is TRBV27; the match to TRBD1 covers 8 bases. Germline trimming cut 2 bases from V and 2 bases from J; bases unmatched to any gene: 1. The V gene's germline CDR1 is MNHEY and CDR2 SMNVEV (reference sequence). The CDR3 is made up of 14 amino acids. The CDR3 here is CASSLDRGNYGYTF. The CDR3 region has the DNA TGTGCCAGCAGTTTAGACAGGGGCAACTATGGCTACACCTTC.

This clonotype came up many times. This sequence joins TRBV12-5 and TRBJ2-5; 9 bases align to TRBD1. CDR1 and CDR2 (germline): LGHNT, FRNRAP. The ends lost 7 bases at V and 4 bases at J; junction bases unmatched: 7. The CDR3 is 14 residues long. The CDR3 loop is CASDRGLAPETQYF. The CDR3 region has the DNA TGTGCTAGTGACAGGGGGCTAGCACCAGAGACCCAGTACTTC. Full variable domain (remainder filled in from reference TRBV12-5 and TRBJ2-5): DARVTQTPRHKVTEMGQEVTMRCQPILGHNTVFWYRQTMMQGLELLAYFRNRAPLDDSGMPKDRFSAEMPDATLATLKIQPSEPRDSAVYFCASDRGLAPETQYFGPGTRLLVL.

The CDR3 nucleotides read TGTGCCAGCAGCCCACTAGCGGGGGGGCGCAATGAGCAGTTCTTC. Its translation: CASSPLAGGRNEQFF. V is TRBV5-6 and J is TRBJ2-1, with 13 bases matching TRBD2. The CDR3 runs 15 residues. V gave up 4 bases and J gave up 6 bases; unmatched junction bases: 4. Germline loops: CDR1 SGHDT, CDR2 YYEEEE.

Only a few counts were recorded for this clonotype. The genes are TRBV24-1 and TRBJ1-5; maybe TRBD1 (6 bases). The ends were cut back, 7 bases at V and 0 bases at J, with 18 bases in the middle. This CDR3 is built from 17 residues. Germline CDR1 KGHDR, CDR2 SFDVKD. The chain's CDR3 is CATSLGQPRYSNQPQHF. CDR3 nucleotide sequence: TGTGCCACCAGCCTTGGACAGCCTCGCTATAGCAATCAGCCCCAGCATTTT.

The genes are TRBV9 and TRBJ1-1, with D perhaps TRBD1 (5 bases). Germline V CDR1 and CDR2: SGDLS, YYNGEE. Trimming removed 3 bases from V and 0 bases from J, with 21 bases in between. This CDR3 is built from 18 residues. The CDR3 bases are TGTGCCAGCAGCGCCAGATCAGGGAACATCAATATGAACACTGAAGCTTTCTTT. Protein sequence: CASSARSGNINMNTEAFF.

The table lists this clonotype with a few counts. V and J are TRBV20-1 and TRBJ1-3; D gene unclear. Between the trimmed V and J ends, which lost 1 base and 0 bases, there was a span of 10 bases. CDR1 and CDR2 (germline): DFQATT, SNEGSKA (reference sequence). The CDR3 length is 15 residues. The CDR3 is CSARGLGISGNTIYF. The CDR3 DNA is TGCAGTGCTAGAGGGTTAGGGATCTCTGGAAACACCATATATTTT.

This clonotype was recorded at least ten times. The V and J genes are TRBV6-5 and TRBJ1-1, with D unresolved. The germline CDR1 and CDR2 sequences are MNHEY and SVGAGI. V was clipped by 5 bases and J by 0 bases, with 19 bases between them. The CDR3 sequence is 17 residues long. CDR3 sequence (DNA): TGTGCCAGCAGTCAGCCAGGCGCTTCCTTTTTGAACACTGAAGCTTTCTTT. As protein: CASSQPGASFLNTEAFF.

In this sample, this clonotype is medium-sized. The V and J genes are TRBV5-5 and TRBJ2-3; D uncertain. CDR3 length: 18 residues. Germline V gene lookup returns CDR1 SGHKS and CDR2 YYEKEE (reference sequence). V lost 2 bases and J lost 3, with 22 bases in between. CDR3 residues: CASSLIPRPHSLTDTQYF. CDR3 nucleotides: TGTGCCAGCAGCTTAATCCCCCGGCCACACAGCCTTACAGATACGCAGTATTTT.

This clonotype occurred many times. The chain is built from TRBV29-1 and TRBJ1-6, with no clear D. Germline-derived CDR1 and CDR2 are SQVTM and ANQGSEA. The CDR3 extends over 13 amino acids. The ends were cut back, 7 bases at V and 5 bases at J, with 12 bases in the middle. Here the CDR3 DNA reads TGCAGCGCCAGAGCGGGGAATAATTCACCCCTCCACTTT. Protein product: CSARAGNNSPLHF.

This clonotype was found a few times. The rearrangement joins TRBV5-1 to TRBJ2-1; D perhaps matches TRBD1 (6 bases). Trimming took off 4 bases at V and 9 bases at J, with 14 bases between the two ends. The length of the CDR3 is 13 residues. CDR1 and CDR2 from the germline V gene are SGHRS and YFSETQ. CDR3 residues: CASSLSEGVEQFF. CDR3 nucleotides: TGCGCCAGCAGCCTATCTGAGGGGGTTGAGCAGTTCTTC.

This clonotype was seen more than once but under ten times. The chain combines TRBV29-1 with TRBJ1-1; D unclear. Trimming removed 5 bases from V and 1 base from J, with 11 bases in between. The CDR3 runs 13 residues. Per the germline V gene, CDR1 is SQVTM and CDR2 is ANQGSEA. CDR3 loop: CSVLGTANTEAFF. The CDR3 DNA reads TGCAGCGTTTTGGGTACTGCGAACACTGAAGCTTTCTTT.

This clonotype has just a few counts. The rearrangement uses TRBV7-2 and TRBJ2-5; no definite D call. Trimming left V 5 bases short and J 1 base short, with 2 bases between. CDR1 is SGHTA, CDR2 FQGNSA, per germline. The CDR3 spans 11 residues. This CDR3 reads CASSAQETQYF. For the CDR3, the DNA is TGTGCCAGCAGCGCCCAAGAGACCCAGTACTTC.

The chain has TRBV24-1 and TRBJ2-2, with 11 bases matching TRBD1. With 10 bases clipped from V and 1 base from J, the junction kept 4 bases outside the gene matches. Germline V gene lookup returns CDR1 KGHDR and CDR2 SFDVKD. CDR3 length equals 15 residues. CDR3 in amino acids: CATGDRGKNTGELFF. CDR3 DNA sequence: TGTGCCACTGGGGACAGGGGGAAGAACACCGGGGAGCTGTTTTTT.

There are a few counts of this clonotype. The chain employs TRBV18 and TRBJ2-5; TRBD1 aligns across 7 bases. CDR1 is KGHSH and CDR2 is LQKENI in the germline V gene. The junction had 6 bases not matched to a gene; V was cut back by 4 bases and J by 1 base. This CDR3 comprises 15 residues. This CDR3 is CASSRSTGIQETQYF. The CDR3 coding sequence is TGTGCCAGCTCACGCTCGACAGGGATCCAAGAGACCCAGTACTTC.

V is TRBV19 and J is TRBJ1-2; D remains unclear. Germline V CDR1 and CDR2: LNHDA, SQIVND (reference sequence). The CDR3 has 15 residues. V dropped 3 bases and J dropped 3 bases, with 14 bases sitting between them. The CDR3 sequence: CASSMPNRADYGYTF. DNA of the CDR3: TGTGCCAGTAGTATGCCCAACCGGGCCGACTATGGCTACACCTTC.

The genes are TRBV5-1 and TRBJ2-3; D may be TRBD1 or TRBD2 (6 bases each). CDR1 and CDR2 (germline): SGHRS, YFSETQ. V was trimmed by 5 bases and J by 4 bases, leaving 14 bases between them. CDR3 length: 14 amino acids. The CDR3 loop reads CASRGGGSSDTQYF. DNA of the CDR3: TGCGCCAGCAGAGGAGGGGGGAGCTCAGATACGCAGTATTTT.